These T cell receptor beta chains were read from a single sample in a study of vaccination effects on CD4 cells after COVID-19. Assay: immunoSEQ multiplex PCR; the TCRdb copy retains only in-frame clones and omits some. The table includes about 66,000 clones, around 69% detected once. Their target antigens are unknown. Sequencing was performed on CD4+ T cells from PBMCs cultured without peptide, taken after COVID-19 vaccination. These receptors were obtained from a human donor who received a COVID-19 vaccine. Each CDR3 is given with its conserved first and last residue. Fields, in order: clone size, V gene, J gene, D gene, CDR3 DNA, CDR3 protein. A D gene is named only where the DNA matches it firmly. Size is omitted from some rows. Given values are once, few, many or a class for expanded clones.

clone size: .
V gene: TRBV2
J gene: TRBJ1-2
D gene: TRBD1
CDR3 DNA: TGTGCCAGCAGTGGGAGGGGACAGGGGCGGAACTATGGCTACACCTTC
CDR3 protein: CASSGRGQGRNYGYTF

clone size: .
V gene: TRBV5-1
J gene: TRBJ1-1
D gene: .
CDR3 DNA: TGCGCCAGCAGCTTGGTGGGCGGGATAGTGGGCACTGAAGCTTTCTTT
CDR3 protein: CASSLVGGIVGTEAFF

clone size: .
V gene: TRBV4-1
J gene: TRBJ2-2
D gene: TRBD1
CDR3 DNA: TGCGCCACCCAGTCCTGGACAGGGGTTAGCACCGGGGAGCTGTTTTTT
CDR3 protein: CATQSWTGVSTGELFF

clone size: .
V gene: TRBV18
J gene: TRBJ2-2
D gene: .
CDR3 DNA: TGTGCCAGCTCACGACAGGTCAACACCGGGGAGCTGTTTTTT
CDR3 protein: CASSRQVNTGELFF

clone size: .
V gene: TRBV7-2
J gene: TRBJ1-5
D gene: .
CDR3 DNA: TGTGCCAGCAGCACCGGGACACCGTACAATCAGCCCCAGCATTTT
CDR3 protein: CASSTGTPYNQPQHF

clone size: .
V gene: TRBV7-3
J gene: TRBJ2-6
D gene: TRBD2
CDR3 DNA: TGTGCCAGCAGCCAGCGGGACGGGAGAAGCTCTGGGGCCAACGTCCTGACTTTC
CDR3 protein: CASSQRDGRSSGANVLTF

clone size: .
V gene: TRBV7-2
J gene: TRBJ1-1
D gene: TRBD1
CDR3 DNA: TGTGCCAGCAGCCTTGACAGGGTGAACGCTGAAGCTTTCTTT
CDR3 protein: CASSLDRVNAEAFF

clone size: .
V gene: TRBV7-2
J gene: TRBJ2-3
D gene: .
CDR3 DNA: TGTGCCAGCAGCTTAGATTTTTCCTCCCTCACAGATACGCAGTATTTT
CDR3 protein: CASSLDFSSLTDTQYF

clone size: once
V gene: TRBV5-8
J gene: TRBJ2-5
D gene: TRBD1
CDR3 DNA: TGTGCCAGCAGCTTGACAGGGGCAGGAGAGACCCAGTACTTC
CDR3 protein: CASSLTGAGETQYF

clone size: few
V gene: TRBV3-1/TRBV3-2
J gene: TRBJ2-5
D gene: .
CDR3 DNA: TGTGCCAGCAGCCAAGCCGCAGGACCAGAGACCCAGTACTTC
CDR3 protein: CASSQAAGPETQYF

clone size: .
V gene: TRBV19
J gene: TRBJ1-5
D gene: TRBD1
CDR3 DNA: TGTGCCAGTAGCTCCGGGACAGGGGGTCAGCCCCAGCATTTT
CDR3 protein: CASSSGTGGQPQHF

clone size: .
V gene: TRBV30
J gene: TRBJ1-6
D gene: .
CDR3 DNA: TGTGCCTGGAGTGCCCCCGGGACTGGGAATTCACCCCTCCACTTT
CDR3 protein: CAWSAPGTGNSPLHF

clone size: .
V gene: TRBV18
J gene: TRBJ1-1
D gene: .
CDR3 DNA: TGTGCCAGCTCACTTACCGCGACGGGGGGCACTGAAGCTTTCTTT
CDR3 protein: CASSLTATGGTEAFF

clone size: .
V gene: TRBV10-3
J gene: TRBJ1-1
D gene: .
CDR3 DNA: TGTGCCATCGGGGGCACAGGGAATACTGAAGCTTTCTTT
CDR3 protein: CAIGGTGNTEAFF

clone size: .
V gene: TRBV3-1/TRBV3-2
J gene: TRBJ2-4
D gene: TRBD1
CDR3 DNA: TGTGCCAGCAGCCCCAGGGGACAGGGCAAAAACATTCAGTACTTC
CDR3 protein: CASSPRGQGKNIQYF

clone size: .
V gene: TRBV25-1
J gene: TRBJ2-3
D gene: TRBD1
CDR3 DNA: TGTGCCAGCAGCAGGACAGGGGGGACAGATACGCAGTATTTT
CDR3 protein: CASSRTGGTDTQYF

clone size: .
V gene: TRBV11-2
J gene: TRBJ2-2
D gene: .
CDR3 DNA: TGTGCCAGCAGTAAAGGTACTACAAACACCGGGGAGCTGTTTTTT
CDR3 protein: CASSKGTTNTGELFF

clone size: .
V gene: TRBV15
J gene: TRBJ2-5
D gene: TRBD1
CDR3 DNA: TGTGCCACCAGCAGAGATCGGATTTCCCGGGGACAGAATTTCCAAGAGACCCAGTACTTC
CDR3 protein: CATSRDRISRGQNFQETQYF

clone size: .
V gene: TRBV7-8
J gene: TRBJ1-6
D gene: .
CDR3 DNA: TGTGCCAGCTCCATTGGAGGGAATTCACCCCTCCACTTT
CDR3 protein: CASSIGGNSPLHF

clone size: .
V gene: TRBV27
J gene: TRBJ2-3
D gene: .
CDR3 DNA: TGTGCCAGCAGTTTAACGGACTACTACACAGATACGCAGTATTTT
CDR3 protein: CASSLTDYYTDTQYF

clone size: .
V gene: TRBV24-1
J gene: TRBJ1-5
D gene: TRBD1
CDR3 DNA: TGTGCCACCAGTGATCGGACAGGGGCCGGTCAGCCCCAGCATTTT
CDR3 protein: CATSDRTGAGQPQHF

clone size: .
V gene: TRBV14
J gene: TRBJ1-2
D gene: .
CDR3 DNA: TGTGCCAGCAGCCTCTCAAATCTGGGGGTCTATGGCTACACCTTC
CDR3 protein: CASSLSNLGVYGYTF

clone size: .
V gene: TRBV19
J gene: TRBJ2-2
D gene: .
CDR3 DNA: TGTGCCAGTAGTATTACAGCGAACACCGGGGAGCTGTTTTTT
CDR3 protein: CASSITANTGELFF

clone size: few
V gene: TRBV10-1
J gene: TRBJ2-2
D gene: .
CDR3 DNA: TGCGCCAGCAGATCCGGGACAGGGCAGAGCGGGGGAAACACCGGGGAACTGTTTTTT
CDR3 protein: CASRSGTGQSGGNTGELFF

clone size: .
V gene: TRBV24-1
J gene: TRBJ2-4
D gene: .
CDR3 DNA: TGTGCCACCAGTGATCCTTACGACAGAGAAGCGACAGCCAAAAACATTCAGTACTTC
CDR3 protein: CATSDPYDREATAKNIQYF

clone size: .
V gene: TRBV2
J gene: TRBJ1-1
D gene: TRBD1
CDR3 DNA: TGTGCCAGCAGTCCTCAACAGGGGACGAACACTGAAGCTTTCTTT
CDR3 protein: CASSPQQGTNTEAFF

clone size: .
V gene: TRBV30
J gene: TRBJ1-4
D gene: .
CDR3 DNA: TGTGCCTGCCAACCGACGGGGGCAACTAATGAAAAACTGTTTTTT
CDR3 protein: CACQPTGATNEKLFF

clone size: .
V gene: TRBV30
J gene: TRBJ1-2
D gene: TRBD1
CDR3 DNA: TGTGCCTGGAGAGAAGCCGGGACAGGGGGACGGTATGGCTACACCTTC
CDR3 protein: CAWREAGTGGRYGYTF

clone size: .
V gene: TRBV11-3
J gene: TRBJ1-2
D gene: .
CDR3 DNA: TGTGCCAGCAGCCCATCACGGACTTACTATGGCTACACCTTC
CDR3 protein: CASSPSRTYYGYTF

clone size: .
V gene: TRBV18
J gene: TRBJ1-4
D gene: .
CDR3 DNA: TGTGCCAGCTCCCAGGGATGGAGTAATGAAAAACTGTTTTTT
CDR3 protein: CASSQGWSNEKLFF

clone size: .
V gene: TRBV7-8
J gene: TRBJ1-2
D gene: TRBD1
CDR3 DNA: TGTGCCAGCAGCGTTCACAGGGGGGCGCTCAGAGGATATGGCTACACCTTC
CDR3 protein: CASSVHRGALRGYGYTF

clone size: .
V gene: TRBV5-1
J gene: TRBJ2-1
D gene: TRBD2
CDR3 DNA: TGCGCCAGCAGCTCACAAGCGGGGGGCTACAATGAGCAGTTCTTC
CDR3 protein: CASSSQAGGYNEQFF

clone size: .
V gene: TRBV5-1
J gene: TRBJ2-5
D gene: .
CDR3 DNA: TGCGCCAGCAGCTTGGGTACCTCCCGCGAGACCCAGTACTTC
CDR3 protein: CASSLGTSRETQYF

clone size: .
V gene: TRBV7-9
J gene: TRBJ1-6
D gene: TRBD1
CDR3 DNA: TGTGCCAGCAGCTTCGGGACAGGGTCGTATAATTCACCCCTCCACTTT
CDR3 protein: CASSFGTGSYNSPLHF

clone size: .
V gene: TRBV28
J gene: TRBJ2-3
D gene: TRBD1
CDR3 DNA: TGTGCCAGCAGTACCCCCGGGACAGGGGGAGATACGCAGTATTTT
CDR3 protein: CASSTPGTGGDTQYF

clone size: once
V gene: TRBV18
J gene: TRBJ1-1
D gene: .
CDR3 DNA: TGTGCCAGCTCACTTTCGCGGCTTACGGGCAACCTGAACACTGAAGCTTTCTTT
CDR3 protein: CASSLSRLTGNLNTEAFF

clone size: .
V gene: TRBV24-1
J gene: TRBJ2-5
D gene: .
CDR3 DNA: TGTGCCACTTCTTCAGACAGTTCCGAGACCCAGTACTTC
CDR3 protein: CATSSDSSETQYF

clone size: once
V gene: TRBV18
J gene: TRBJ1-2
D gene: .
CDR3 DNA: TGTGCCAGCTCACTACTACACAGCTATGGCTACACCTTC
CDR3 protein: CASSLLHSYGYTF

clone size: few
V gene: TRBV18
J gene: TRBJ1-3
D gene: .
CDR3 DNA: TGTGCCAGCTCACCAGGCTCCCGCTCTGGAAACACCATATATTTT
CDR3 protein: CASSPGSRSGNTIYF

clone size: .
V gene: TRBV5-1
J gene: TRBJ1-2
D gene: TRBD1
CDR3 DNA: TGCGCCAGCAGCCCTGAGACAGGGGGCCCTGCCCGTTTCTATGGCTACACCTTC
CDR3 protein: CASSPETGGPARFYGYTF

clone size: few
V gene: TRBV29-1
J gene: TRBJ1-3
D gene: .
CDR3 DNA: TGCAGCGTTGGAGGGTTATCTGGAAACACCATATATTTT
CDR3 protein: CSVGGLSGNTIYF

clone size: .
V gene: TRBV5-1
J gene: TRBJ2-3
D gene: .
CDR3 DNA: TGCGCCAGCAGCCACGAGATCGATACGCAGTATTTT
CDR3 protein: CASSHEIDTQYF

clone size: .
V gene: TRBV3-1/TRBV3-2
J gene: TRBJ2-3
D gene: .
CDR3 DNA: TGTGCCAGCAGCCCACGGCGTAGGATACTAAGCACAGATACGCAGTATTTT
CDR3 protein: CASSPRRRILSTDTQYF

clone size: .
V gene: TRBV30
J gene: TRBJ1-1
D gene: .
CDR3 DNA: TGTGCCGGGGGGCAGGGGCCGGTAACTGAAGCTTTCTTT
CDR3 protein: CAGGQGPVTEAFF

clone size: .
V gene: TRBV2
J gene: TRBJ1-2
D gene: TRBD1
CDR3 DNA: TGTGCCAGCAGTCAAAGGGACAGCTATGGCTACACCTTC
CDR3 protein: CASSQRDSYGYTF

clone size: .
V gene: TRBV28
J gene: TRBJ2-3
D gene: .
CDR3 DNA: TGTGCCAGCAGTGGGCTAGCCAAAGCGCAGTATTTT
CDR3 protein: CASSGLAKAQYF

clone size: .
V gene: TRBV19
J gene: TRBJ2-1
D gene: .
CDR3 DNA: TGTGCCAGTAGTATACATCGGCCAGGGGGGGGTCGGAATGAGCAGTTCTTC
CDR3 protein: CASSIHRPGGGRNEQFF

clone size: few
V gene: TRBV7-3
J gene: TRBJ2-2
D gene: TRBD2
CDR3 DNA: TGTGTCAGCAGCTTAATAGCGGGGACCGGGGAGCTGTTTTTT
CDR3 protein: CVSSLIAGTGELFF

clone size: .
V gene: TRBV2
J gene: TRBJ1-5
D gene: .
CDR3 DNA: TGTGCCAGCAGTGTTTGGGAAAATCAGCCCCAGCATTTT
CDR3 protein: CASSVWENQPQHF

clone size: .
V gene: TRBV5-4
J gene: TRBJ2-3
D gene: .
CDR3 DNA: TGTGCCAGCAGCTTGGGGCCACGTGGCCAAGGCCTTGGTACGCAGTATTTT
CDR3 protein: CASSLGPRGQGLGTQYF

clone size: .
V gene: TRBV6-2/TRBV6-3
J gene: TRBJ2-1
D gene: .
CDR3 DNA: TGTGCCAGCAGTTACTCGCGACAGTACAATGAGCAGTTCTTC
CDR3 protein: CASSYSRQYNEQFF

clone size: .
V gene: TRBV19
J gene: TRBJ1-4
D gene: .
CDR3 DNA: TGTGCCAGTGAGAGGGCTGGTAATGAAAAACTGTTTTTT
CDR3 protein: CASERAGNEKLFF

clone size: .
V gene: TRBV5-4
J gene: TRBJ1-2
D gene: .
CDR3 DNA: TGTGCCAGCAGCTCCCCCGGGACCCAGGGCTACTATGGCTACACCTTC
CDR3 protein: CASSSPGTQGYYGYTF

clone size: .
V gene: TRBV7-3
J gene: TRBJ1-3
D gene: .
CDR3 DNA: TGTGCCAGCAGCTCGCTGGGGGAATCCGGAAACACCATATATTTT
CDR3 protein: CASSSLGESGNTIYF

clone size: .
V gene: TRBV3-1/TRBV3-2
J gene: TRBJ1-2
D gene: .
CDR3 DNA: TGTGCCAGCAGCCAGCTGGGCGCTGGCTACACCTTC
CDR3 protein: CASSQLGAGYTF